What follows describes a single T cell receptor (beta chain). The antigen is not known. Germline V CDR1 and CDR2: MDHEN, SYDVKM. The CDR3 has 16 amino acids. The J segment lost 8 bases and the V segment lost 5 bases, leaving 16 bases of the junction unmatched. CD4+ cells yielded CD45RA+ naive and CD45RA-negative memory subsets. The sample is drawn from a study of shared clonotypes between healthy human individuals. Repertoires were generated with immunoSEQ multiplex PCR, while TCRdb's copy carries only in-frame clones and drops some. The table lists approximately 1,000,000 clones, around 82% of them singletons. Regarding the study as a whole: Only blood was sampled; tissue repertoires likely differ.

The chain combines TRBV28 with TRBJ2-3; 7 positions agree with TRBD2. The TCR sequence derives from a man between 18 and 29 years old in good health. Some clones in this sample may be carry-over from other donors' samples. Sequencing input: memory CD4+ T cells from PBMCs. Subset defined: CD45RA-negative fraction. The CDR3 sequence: CASSRGRAMEYGTQYF. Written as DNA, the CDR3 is TGTGCCAGCAGTCGTGGGAGGGCCATGGAATACGGTACGCAGTATTTT.